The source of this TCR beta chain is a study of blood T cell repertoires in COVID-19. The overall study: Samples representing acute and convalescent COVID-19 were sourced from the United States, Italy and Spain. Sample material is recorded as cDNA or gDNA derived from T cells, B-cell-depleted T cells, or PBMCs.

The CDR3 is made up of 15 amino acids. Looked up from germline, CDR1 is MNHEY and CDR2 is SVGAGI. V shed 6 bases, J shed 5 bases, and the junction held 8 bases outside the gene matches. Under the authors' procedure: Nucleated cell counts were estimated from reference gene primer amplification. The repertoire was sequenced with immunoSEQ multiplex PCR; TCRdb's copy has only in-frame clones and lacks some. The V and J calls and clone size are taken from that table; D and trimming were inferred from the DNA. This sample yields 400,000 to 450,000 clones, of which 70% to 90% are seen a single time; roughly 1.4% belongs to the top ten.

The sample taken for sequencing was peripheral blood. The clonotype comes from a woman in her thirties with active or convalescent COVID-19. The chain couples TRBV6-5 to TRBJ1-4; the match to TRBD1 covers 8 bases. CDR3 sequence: CASSVGTGQNEKLFF. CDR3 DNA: TGTGCCAGCAGCGTTGGGACAGGCCAAAATGAAAAACTGTTTTTT.